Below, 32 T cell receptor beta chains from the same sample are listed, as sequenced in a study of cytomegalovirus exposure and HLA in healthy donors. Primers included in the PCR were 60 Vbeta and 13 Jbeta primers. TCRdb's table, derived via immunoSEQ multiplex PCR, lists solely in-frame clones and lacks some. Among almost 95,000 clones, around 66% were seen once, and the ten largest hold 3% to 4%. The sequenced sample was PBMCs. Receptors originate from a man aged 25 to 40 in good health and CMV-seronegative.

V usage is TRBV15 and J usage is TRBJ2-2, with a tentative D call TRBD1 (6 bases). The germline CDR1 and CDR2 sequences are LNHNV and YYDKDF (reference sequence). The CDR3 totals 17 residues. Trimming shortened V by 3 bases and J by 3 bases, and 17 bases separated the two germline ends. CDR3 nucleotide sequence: TGTGCCACCAGCAGCATTTGGACAGTATTGGACACCGGGGAGCTGTTTTTT. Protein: CATSSIWTVLDTGELFF.

Here the CDR3 reads CASSLAGSGRREQYF. CDR3 nucleotides: TGTGCCAGCAGCTTAGCAGGGAGCGGGAGACGCGAGCAGTACTTC. The chain joins TRBV7-2 to TRBJ2-7, with TRBD2 identical over 8 bases. Germline assignment: CDR1 SGHTA and CDR2 FQGNSA. The V gene end was trimmed by 0 bases and the J gene end by 6 bases; junction bases not matched to a gene: 7. The CDR3 is 15 residues long.

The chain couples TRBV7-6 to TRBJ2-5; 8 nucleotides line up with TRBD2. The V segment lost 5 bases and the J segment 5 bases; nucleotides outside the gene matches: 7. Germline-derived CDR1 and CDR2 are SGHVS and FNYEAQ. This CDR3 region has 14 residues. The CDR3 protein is CASSLTTSEETQYF. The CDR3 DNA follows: TGTGCCAGCAGCCTCACGACTAGCGAGGAGACCCAGTACTTC.

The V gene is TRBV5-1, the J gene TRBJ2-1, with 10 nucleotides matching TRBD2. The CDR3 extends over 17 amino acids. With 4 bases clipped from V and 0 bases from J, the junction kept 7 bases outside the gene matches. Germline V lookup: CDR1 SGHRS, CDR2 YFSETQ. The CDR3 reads CASSTASGGSSYNEQFF. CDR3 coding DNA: TGCGCCAGCAGCACGGCTAGCGGGGGCAGCTCCTACAATGAGCAGTTCTTC.

The CDR3 is CASSFRGGVPRGEQYF. In nucleotides, the CDR3 is TGTGCCAGCAGCTTCAGAGGGGGGGTTCCTAGGGGTGAGCAGTACTTC. The chain carries TRBV13 and TRBJ2-7, with D perhaps matching TRBD2 (7 bases). This CDR3 has 16 amino acids. With 3 bases removed from V and 7 bases from J, the gap between germline ends came to 22 bases. The germline gives CDR1 PRHDT, CDR2 FYEKMQ (reference sequence). Using reference TRBV13 and TRBJ2-7 for the parts outside the CDR3, the full variable domain is AAGVIQSPRHLIKEKRETATLKCYPIPRHDTVYWYQQGPGQDPQFLISFYEKMQSDKGSIPDRFSAQQFSDYHSELNMSSLELGDSALYFCASSFRGGVPRGEQYFGPGTRLTVT.

The CDR3 loop is CASSPGLAPYEQYF. The CDR3 bases are TGTGCCAGCAGCCCGGGACTAGCGCCTTACGAGCAGTACTTC. The rearrangement links TRBV11-3 to TRBJ2-5; 10 bases align to TRBD2. The DNA end favors TRBJ2-7, so the J call may be wrong. This CDR3 contains 14 residues. Germline-derived CDR1 and CDR2 are SGHNT and YENEEA.

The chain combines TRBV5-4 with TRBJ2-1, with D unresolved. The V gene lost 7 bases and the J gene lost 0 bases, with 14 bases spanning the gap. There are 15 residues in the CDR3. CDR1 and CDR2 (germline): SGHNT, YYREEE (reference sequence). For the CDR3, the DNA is TGTGCCAGCTTGCCAGACTGGAGCTCCTACAATGAGCAGTTCTTC. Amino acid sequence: CASLPDWSSYNEQFF. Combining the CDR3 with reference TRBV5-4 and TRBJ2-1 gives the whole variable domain ETGVTQSPTHLIKTRGQQVTLRCSSQSGHNTVSWYQQALGQGPQFIFQYYREEENGRGNFPPRFSGLQFPNYSSELNVNALELDDSALYLCASLPDWSSYNEQFFGPGTRLTVL.

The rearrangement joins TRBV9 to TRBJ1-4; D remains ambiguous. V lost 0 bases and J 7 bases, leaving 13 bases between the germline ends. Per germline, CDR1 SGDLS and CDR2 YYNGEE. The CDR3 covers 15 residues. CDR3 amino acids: CASSVGAEVREKLFF. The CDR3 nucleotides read TGTGCCAGCAGCGTAGGGGCAGAAGTGCGTGAAAAACTGTTTTTT.

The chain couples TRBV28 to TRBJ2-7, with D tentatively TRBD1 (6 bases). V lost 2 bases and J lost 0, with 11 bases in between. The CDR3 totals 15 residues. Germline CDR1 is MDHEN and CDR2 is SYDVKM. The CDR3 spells CASSLPGQSSYEQYF. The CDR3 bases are TGTGCCAGCAGTTTACCTGGACAGTCCTCCTACGAGCAGTACTTC. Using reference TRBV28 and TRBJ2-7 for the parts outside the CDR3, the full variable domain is DVKVTQSSRYLVKRTGEKVFLECVQDMDHENMFWYRQDPGLGLRLIYFSYDVKMKEKGDIPEGYSVSREKKERFSLILESASTNQTSMYLCASSLPGQSSYEQYFGPGTRLTVT.

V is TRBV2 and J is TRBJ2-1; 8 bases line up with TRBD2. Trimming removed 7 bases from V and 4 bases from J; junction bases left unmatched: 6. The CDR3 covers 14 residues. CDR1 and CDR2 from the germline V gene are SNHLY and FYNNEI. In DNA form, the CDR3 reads TGTGCCAGCAATTACTGCGGGGGGTACAATGAGCAGTTCTTC. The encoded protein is CASNYCGGYNEQFF.

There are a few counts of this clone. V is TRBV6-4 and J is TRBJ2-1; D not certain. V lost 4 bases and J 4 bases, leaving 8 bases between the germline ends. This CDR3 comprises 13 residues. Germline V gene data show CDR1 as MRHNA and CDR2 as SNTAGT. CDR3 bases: TGTGCCAGCAGTGTCAGTGAATACAATGAGCAGTTCTTC. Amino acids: CASSVSEYNEQFF.

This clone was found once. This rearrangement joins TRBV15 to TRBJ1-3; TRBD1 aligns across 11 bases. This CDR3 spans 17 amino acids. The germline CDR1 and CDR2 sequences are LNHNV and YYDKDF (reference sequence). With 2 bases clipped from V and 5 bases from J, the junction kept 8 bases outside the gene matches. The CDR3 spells CATSRSGTGGSRNTIYF. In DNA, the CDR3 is TGTGCCACCAGCAGATCCGGGACAGGGGGTAGCAGAAACACCATATATTTT.

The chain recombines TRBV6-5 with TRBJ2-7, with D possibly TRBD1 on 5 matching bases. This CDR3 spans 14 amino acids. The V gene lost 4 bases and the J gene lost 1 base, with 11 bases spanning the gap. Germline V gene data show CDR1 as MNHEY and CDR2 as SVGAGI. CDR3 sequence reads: CASSLRGFSYEQYF. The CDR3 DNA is TGTGCCAGCAGTTTAAGGGGTTTTTCCTACGAGCAGTACTTC.

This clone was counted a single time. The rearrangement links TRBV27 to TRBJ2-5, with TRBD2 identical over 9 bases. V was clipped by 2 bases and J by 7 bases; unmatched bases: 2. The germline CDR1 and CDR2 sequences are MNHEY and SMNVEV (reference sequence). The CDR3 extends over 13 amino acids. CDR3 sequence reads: CASSLRRGGTQYF. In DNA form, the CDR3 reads TGTGCCAGCAGTTTACGGCGGGGGGGGACCCAGTACTTC.

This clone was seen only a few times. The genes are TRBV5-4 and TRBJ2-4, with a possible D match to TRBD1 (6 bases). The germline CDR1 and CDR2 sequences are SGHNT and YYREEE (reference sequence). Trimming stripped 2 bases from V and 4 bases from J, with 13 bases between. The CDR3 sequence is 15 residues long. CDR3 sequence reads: CASSLSPDSKNIQYF. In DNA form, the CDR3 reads TGTGCCAGCAGCTTATCTCCGGACAGTAAAAACATTCAGTACTTC.

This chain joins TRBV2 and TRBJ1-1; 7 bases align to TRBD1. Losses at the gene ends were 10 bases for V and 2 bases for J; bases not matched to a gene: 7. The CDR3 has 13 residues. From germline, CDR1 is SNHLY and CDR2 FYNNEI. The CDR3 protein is CATGGQRNTEAFF. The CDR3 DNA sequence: TGTGCCACAGGGGGACAGCGAAACACTGAAGCTTTCTTT.

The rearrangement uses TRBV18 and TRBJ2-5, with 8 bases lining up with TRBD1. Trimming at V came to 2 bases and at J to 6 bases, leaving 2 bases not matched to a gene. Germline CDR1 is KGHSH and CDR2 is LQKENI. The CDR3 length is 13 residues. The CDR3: CASSPRTGKTQYF. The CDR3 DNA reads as TGTGCCAGCTCACCAAGGACAGGGAAGACCCAGTACTTC.

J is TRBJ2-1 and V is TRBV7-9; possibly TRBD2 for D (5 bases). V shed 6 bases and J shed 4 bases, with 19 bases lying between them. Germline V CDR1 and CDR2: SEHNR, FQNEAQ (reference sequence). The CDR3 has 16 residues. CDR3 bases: TGTGCCAGCAGTCTAGCACCGGGGAATCTTTACAATGAGCAGTTCTTC. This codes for CASSLAPGNLYNEQFF.

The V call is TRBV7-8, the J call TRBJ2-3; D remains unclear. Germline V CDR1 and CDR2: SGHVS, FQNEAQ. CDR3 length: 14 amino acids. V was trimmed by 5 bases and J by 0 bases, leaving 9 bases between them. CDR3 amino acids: CASSPLTSTDTQYF. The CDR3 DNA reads TGTGCCAGCAGCCCGCTGACTAGCACAGATACGCAGTATTTT.

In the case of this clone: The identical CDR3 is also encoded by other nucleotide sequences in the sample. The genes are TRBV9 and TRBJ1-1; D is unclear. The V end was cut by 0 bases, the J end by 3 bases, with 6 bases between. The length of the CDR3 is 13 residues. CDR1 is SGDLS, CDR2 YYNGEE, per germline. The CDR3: CASSVAGDTEAFF. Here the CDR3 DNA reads TGTGCCAGCAGCGTAGCTGGAGACACTGAAGCTTTCTTT. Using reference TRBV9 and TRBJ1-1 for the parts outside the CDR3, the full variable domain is DSGVTQTPKHLITATGQRVTLRCSPRSGDLSVYWYQQSLDQGLQFLIQYYNGEERAKGNILERFSAQQFPDLHSELNLSSLELGDSALYFCASSVAGDTEAFFGQGTRLTVV.

As DNA, the CDR3 is TGTGCCAGTAGTCAACTAGCGGGAGTGTACGAGCAGTACTTC. Its translation is CASSQLAGVYEQYF. The V call is TRBV19, the J call TRBJ2-5, with 11 bases fitting TRBD2. The assigned J gene may be wrong: the sequence end matches TRBJ2-7 better. CDR1 LNHDA and CDR2 SQIVND come from the germline V gene (reference sequence). This CDR3 has 14 amino acids.

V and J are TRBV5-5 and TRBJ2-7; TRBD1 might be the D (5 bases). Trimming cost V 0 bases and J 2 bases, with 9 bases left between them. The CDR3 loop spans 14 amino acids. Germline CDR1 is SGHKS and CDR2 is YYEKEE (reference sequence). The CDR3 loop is CASSLEAGPYEQYF. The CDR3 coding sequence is TGTGCCAGCAGCTTGGAGGCAGGGCCCTACGAGCAGTACTTC.

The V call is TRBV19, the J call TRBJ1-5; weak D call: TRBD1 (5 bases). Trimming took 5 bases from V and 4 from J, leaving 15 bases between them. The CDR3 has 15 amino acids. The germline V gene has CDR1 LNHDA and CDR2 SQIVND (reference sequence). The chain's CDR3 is CASSPFRAQNQPQHF. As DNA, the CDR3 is TGTGCCAGTAGTCCCTTCAGGGCCCAGAATCAGCCCCAGCATTTT.

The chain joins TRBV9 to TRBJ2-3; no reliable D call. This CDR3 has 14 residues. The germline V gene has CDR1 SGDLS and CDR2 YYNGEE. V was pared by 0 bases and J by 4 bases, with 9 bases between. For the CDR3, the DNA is TGTGCCAGCAGCGTAGATGGTAGTTCAGATACGCAGTATTTT. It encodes CASSVDGSSDTQYF.

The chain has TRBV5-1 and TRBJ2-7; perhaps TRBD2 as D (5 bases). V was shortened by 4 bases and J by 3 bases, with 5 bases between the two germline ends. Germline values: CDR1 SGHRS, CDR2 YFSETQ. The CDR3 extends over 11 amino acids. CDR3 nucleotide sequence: TGCGCCAGCAGCGAGGGCTACGAGCAGTACTTC. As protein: CASSEGYEQYF.

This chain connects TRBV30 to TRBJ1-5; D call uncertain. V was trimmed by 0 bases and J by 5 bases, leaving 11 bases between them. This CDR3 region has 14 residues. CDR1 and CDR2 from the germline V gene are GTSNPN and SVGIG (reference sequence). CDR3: CAWSVRYGDQPQHF. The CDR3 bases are TGTGCCTGGAGTGTAAGGTACGGGGATCAGCCCCAGCATTTT.

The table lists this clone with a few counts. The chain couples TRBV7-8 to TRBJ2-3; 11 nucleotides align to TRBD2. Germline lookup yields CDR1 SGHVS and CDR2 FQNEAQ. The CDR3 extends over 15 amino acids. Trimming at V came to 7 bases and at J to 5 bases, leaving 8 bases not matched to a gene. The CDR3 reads CASKLAGAHVDTQYF. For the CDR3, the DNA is TGTGCCAGCAAACTAGCGGGGGCCCATGTAGATACGCAGTATTTT.

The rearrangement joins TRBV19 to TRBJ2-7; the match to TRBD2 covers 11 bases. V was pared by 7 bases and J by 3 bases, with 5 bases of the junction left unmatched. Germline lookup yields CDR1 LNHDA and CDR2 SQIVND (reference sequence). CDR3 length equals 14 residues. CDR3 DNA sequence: TGTGCCAGTAAATTAGCGGGGGGGCACTACGAGCAGTACTTC. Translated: CASKLAGGHYEQYF.

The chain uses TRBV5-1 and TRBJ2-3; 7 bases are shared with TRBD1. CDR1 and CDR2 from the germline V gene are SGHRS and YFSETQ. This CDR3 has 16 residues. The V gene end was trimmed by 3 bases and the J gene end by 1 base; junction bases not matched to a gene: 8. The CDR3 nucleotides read TGCGCCAGCAGCTCCCTGTCCGGGACAGGCACAGATACGCAGTATTTT. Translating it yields CASSSLSGTGTDTQYF.

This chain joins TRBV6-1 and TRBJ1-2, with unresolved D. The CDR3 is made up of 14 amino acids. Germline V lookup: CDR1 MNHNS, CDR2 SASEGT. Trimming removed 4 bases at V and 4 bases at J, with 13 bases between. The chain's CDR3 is CASSALSGPYGYTF. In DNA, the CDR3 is TGTGCCAGCAGTGCCCTGAGTGGGCCCTATGGCTACACCTTC.

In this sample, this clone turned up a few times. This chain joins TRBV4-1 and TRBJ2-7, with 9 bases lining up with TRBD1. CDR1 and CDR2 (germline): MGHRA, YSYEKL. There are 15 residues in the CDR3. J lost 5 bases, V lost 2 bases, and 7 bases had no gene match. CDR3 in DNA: TGCGCCAGCAGCCAACCGGGACAGGGTACACACGAGCAGTACTTC. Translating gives CASSQPGQGTHEQYF.

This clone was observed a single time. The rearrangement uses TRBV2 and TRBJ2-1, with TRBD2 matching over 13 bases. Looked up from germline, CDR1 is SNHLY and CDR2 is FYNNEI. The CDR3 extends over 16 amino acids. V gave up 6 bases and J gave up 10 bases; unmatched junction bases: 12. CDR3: CASRLAGGPRLWEQFF. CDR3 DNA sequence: TGTGCCAGCAGACTAGCGGGAGGGCCGAGGCTGTGGGAGCAGTTCTTC.